This TCR beta chain was recovered during a study of early T cells in non-severe SARS-CoV-2 infection. There are 14 residues in the CDR3. The junction had 4 bases not matched to a gene; V was cut back by 2 bases and J by 7 bases. Germline V gene data show CDR1 as MNHNY and CDR2 as SVGAGI (reference sequence). Using its own MiXCR run on the 5' RACE reads, TCRdb lists one record per CDR3 protein. Here the sample spans tens of thousands of distinct CDR3 sequences, about 7% being singletons. The sequence was obtained from an adult who was a healthcare worker with PCR-confirmed SARS-CoV-2 infection or an uninfected control (not recorded which). What was sequenced was whole blood. The genes are TRBV6-6 and TRBJ1-4, with TRBD1 matching over 7 bases. Here the CDR3 DNA reads TGTGCCAGCAGTTACACGGGACAGACTGAAAAACTGTTTTTT. It encodes CASSYTGQTEKLFF.